Each of the 29 T cell receptor beta chains below was sequenced from the same sample in a study of blood T cell repertoires in COVID-19. Clones were sequenced by immunoSEQ multiplex PCR, and TCRdb holds only the in-frame ones, with some missing. The data hold roughly 100,000 clones, with 81% observed a single time. Material for sequencing was peripheral blood. The source is a woman between 65 and 79 years old with acute or convalescent COVID-19.

The chain is built from TRBV28 and TRBJ1-3, with D possibly matching TRBD1 (6 bases). Germline assignment: CDR1 MDHEN and CDR2 SYDVKM. CDR3 length equals 15 residues. Trimming took off 6 bases at V and 0 bases at J, with 12 bases between the two ends. CDR3 bases: TGTGCCAGCAGCCGGGACACAATCTCTGGAAACACCATATATTTT. Translated, it gives CASSRDTISGNTIYF.

The chain combines TRBV4-3 with TRBJ1-4; 8 bases fit TRBD1. Germline CDR1 LGHNA, CDR2 YSLEER. With V trimmed by 1 base and J by 10 bases, 11 bases remained unmatched. This CDR3 has 16 residues. DNA for the CDR3: TGCGCCAGCAGCCAAGGGACCGCGACAGGGGACGGAAAACTGTTTTTT. Protein: CASSQGTATGDGKLFF.

The chain has TRBV19 and TRBJ2-3; 8 bases are a match to TRBD1. V lost 6 bases, J lost 4 bases, and 9 bases stayed unmatched. The CDR3 sequence is 15 residues long. Germline loops: CDR1 LNHDA, CDR2 SQIVND (reference sequence). CDR3 residues: CASRRGQGEADTQYF. The CDR3 DNA is TGTGCCAGTAGAAGAGGACAGGGTGAGGCAGATACGCAGTATTTT.

CDR3 DNA: TGTGCCAGCAGGCTTAGCCCCGGAGCCGGGGAGCTGTTTTTT. This encodes CASRLSPGAGELFF. The rearrangement links TRBV7-2 to TRBJ2-2; D gene uncertain. The V gene's germline CDR1 is SGHTA and CDR2 FQGNSA. Trimming stripped 6 bases from V and 6 bases from J, with 14 bases between. This CDR3 contains 14 residues.

A single count supports this clone. The gene calls are TRBV6-6 and TRBJ1-1; no definite D call. There are 17 residues in the CDR3. Germline lookup yields CDR1 MNHNY and CDR2 SVGAGI (reference sequence). The V end lost 6 bases, the J end lost 3 bases, and 23 bases lay between the germline ends. CDR3 nucleotides: TGTGCCAGCAGGCGAGGCAGAGCTCCAGGTTGGGACACTGAAGCTTTCTTT. Protein sequence: CASRRGRAPGWDTEAFF.

The chain links TRBV27 to TRBJ1-5, with TRBD1 as a possible D gene (5 bases). CDR1 is MNHEY and CDR2 is SMNVEV in the germline V gene (reference sequence). V dropped 6 bases and J dropped 1 base, with 19 bases sitting between them. The CDR3 extends over 17 amino acids. CDR3 loop: CASSSRGGSPSNQPQHF. The CDR3 region has the DNA TGTGCCAGCAGCTCCCGGGGGGGGTCCCCAAGCAATCAGCCCCAGCATTTT.

The chain employs TRBV14 and TRBJ2-3; 9 bases are shared with TRBD2. The CDR3 has 16 amino acids. Unmatched junction bases numbered 7, after V lost 2 bases and J lost 4 bases. The germline V gene has CDR1 SGHDN and CDR2 FVKESK. The CDR3 here is CASSQSAGGLSDTQYF. The CDR3 nucleotides are TGTGCCAGCAGCCAATCGGCGGGAGGGCTCTCAGATACGCAGTATTTT.

This clone has only one observation. This sequence joins TRBV3-1 (or the pseudogene TRBV3-2) and TRBJ2-5; 9 bases match TRBD2. The V gene end was trimmed by 2 bases and the J gene end by 5 bases; junction bases not matched to a gene: 9. Germline CDR1 and CDR2: LGHDT and YNNKEL (reference sequence). The CDR3 runs to 16 residues. CDR3 loop: CASSQQPGLAMETQYF. The CDR3 DNA reads as TGTGCCAGCAGCCAACAACCGGGACTAGCTATGGAGACCCAGTACTTC.

The chain employs TRBV3-1 (or the pseudogene TRBV3-2) and TRBJ2-2, with a tentative D call TRBD2 (5 bases). This CDR3 contains 14 residues. Germline assignment: CDR1 LGHDT and CDR2 YNNKEL (reference sequence). V was clipped by 3 bases and J by 4 bases, with 9 bases between them. CDR3 loop: CASSQSGGTGELFF. CDR3 bases: TGTGCCAGCAGCCAGAGCGGAGGCACCGGGGAGCTGTTTTTT.

The chain couples TRBV19 to TRBJ1-5, with 9 bases aligning to TRBD1. V gave up 1 base and J gave up 1 base; unmatched junction bases: 5. CDR1 and CDR2 (germline): LNHDA, SQIVND (reference sequence). The CDR3 loop spans 17 amino acids. The CDR3 bases are TGTGCCAGTAGTATAGCTCTGGACAGGGGAAGCAATCAGCCCCAGCATTTT. Amino acid sequence: CASSIALDRGSNQPQHF. The whole variable domain, remainder taken from reference TRBV19 and TRBJ1-5, is DGGITQSPKYLFRKEGQNVTLSCEQNLNHDAMYWYRQDPGQGLRLIYYSQIVNDFQKGDIAEGYSVSREKKESFPLTVTSAQKNPTAFYLCASSIALDRGSNQPQHFGDGTRLSIL.

The chain has TRBV28 and TRBJ2-7; 7 positions match TRBD1. The junction had 11 bases not matched to a gene; V was cut back by 3 bases and J by 3 bases. The CDR3 loop spans 16 amino acids. The germline CDR1 and CDR2 sequences are MDHEN and SYDVKM. The CDR3 spells CASSLWGNRQGYEQYF. CDR3 DNA sequence: TGTGCCAGCAGTTTGTGGGGTAACCGACAGGGCTACGAGCAGTACTTC.

The rearrangement uses TRBV9 and TRBJ2-7; TRBD1 aligns across 7 bases. The J segment lost 0 bases and the V segment lost 3 bases, leaving 6 bases of the junction unmatched. The CDR3 loop spans 15 amino acids. Germline CDR1 and CDR2: SGDLS and YYNGEE. CDR3 protein: CASSAGQSSSYEQYF. The CDR3, as DNA: TGTGCCAGCAGCGCGGGACAGTCCAGCTCCTACGAGCAGTACTTC.

CDR3 sequence: CASNKGGEAKNEQFF. The DNA of the CDR3 is TGTGCCAGCAATAAGGGTGGGGAGGCTAAGAATGAGCAGTTCTTC. The rearrangement joins TRBV9 to TRBJ2-1; the D gene is possibly TRBD2 (6 bases). The CDR3 is 15 residues long. CDR1 and CDR2 (germline): SGDLS, YYNGEE. Trimming removed 6 bases from V and 7 bases from J, with 20 bases in between.

The sample holds a few counts of this clone. The chain has TRBV28 and TRBJ2-4; D gene unclear. CDR1 is MDHEN and CDR2 is SYDVKM in the germline V gene. The CDR3 consists of 13 residues. V was pared by 6 bases and J by 8 bases, with 14 bases between. CDR3 nucleotides: TGTGCCAGCAGGGTCTCCGGCGGAGACATTCAGTACTTC. As protein: CASRVSGGDIQYF.

The chain recombines TRBV29-1 with TRBJ1-1; D is unresolved. V was cut by 3 bases and J by 0 bases, with 8 bases left in between. Germline V CDR1 and CDR2: SQVTM, ANQGSEA. This CDR3 comprises 13 residues. CDR3 sequence (DNA): TGCAGCGTTGATTTCCAGATGAACACTGAAGCTTTCTTT. Translated: CSVDFQMNTEAFF.

The rearrangement links TRBV6-5 to TRBJ1-1; D perhaps matches TRBD1 (5 bases). The V end was cut by 10 bases, the J end by 4 bases, with 19 bases between. Germline values: CDR1 MNHEY, CDR2 SVGAGI. CDR3 length: 14 residues. The CDR3, as DNA: TGTGCCACCAAACAGGTCGATCGTGGCACTGAAGCTTTCTTT. It specifies CATKQVDRGTEAFF.

In its sample, this clone was seen once. The genes are TRBV11-2 and TRBJ2-3; 9 bases map to TRBD2. The CDR3 spans 15 residues. Trimming cost V 5 bases and J 4 bases; bases outside gene matches: 7. CDR1 is SGHAT, CDR2 FQNNGV, per germline. CDR3 region: CASSQSGGPSDTQYF. The CDR3 DNA reads TGTGCCAGCAGCCAGAGCGGGGGGCCATCAGATACGCAGTATTTT.

The V gene is TRBV3-1 (or the pseudogene TRBV3-2), the J gene TRBJ2-7; tentatively, D is TRBD2 (6 bases). The CDR3 runs to 14 residues. Trimming pared 1 base from V and 3 bases from J, leaving 10 bases between. Germline loops: CDR1 LGHDT, CDR2 YNNKEL (reference sequence). In nucleotides, the CDR3 is TGTGCCAGCAGCCAAGTCGACGGGAGCTACGAGCAGTACTTC. Translating it yields CASSQVDGSYEQYF.

J is TRBJ1-5 and V is TRBV30; TRBD1 aligns across 9 bases. The germline V gene encodes CDR1 GTSNPN and CDR2 SVGIG (reference sequence). The CDR3 contains 15 residues. J was trimmed by 7 bases and V by 2 bases; bases with no gene match: 9. The CDR3 is CAWSFTGGLQQPQHF. In DNA form, the CDR3 reads TGTGCCTGGAGTTTTACAGGGGGCTTACAACAGCCCCAGCATTTT. The full variable domain, completed using reference TRBV30 and TRBJ1-5, is SQTIHQWPATLVQPVGSPLSLECTVEGTSNPNLYWYRQAAGRGLQLLFYSVGIGQISSEVPQNLSASRPQDRQFILSSKKLLLSDSGFYLCAWSFTGGLQQPQHFGDGTRLSIL.

The table lists this clone with a count of one. J is TRBJ1-5 and V is TRBV6-2 or TRBV6-3, with 7 bases matching TRBD1. This CDR3 spans 15 amino acids. Per germline, CDR1 MNHEY and CDR2 SVGEGT. V was pared by 5 bases and J by 2 bases, with 6 bases of the junction left unmatched. Written as DNA, the CDR3 is TGTGCCAGCAGTCCAGGGGGGCTGGGCAATCAGCCCCAGCATTTT. This encodes CASSPGGLGNQPQHF.

In its sample, this clone was seen a few times. This rearrangement joins TRBV27 to TRBJ1-6, with TRBD1 matching 8 bases. With 7 bases clipped from V and 5 bases from J, the junction kept 1 base outside the gene matches. The CDR3 is 13 residues long. CDR1 is MNHEY and CDR2 is SMNVEV in the germline V gene (reference sequence). The CDR3 loop reads CASNRGNNSPLHF. In DNA form, the CDR3 reads TGTGCCAGCAACAGGGGGAATAATTCACCCCTCCACTTT.

The chain uses TRBV5-1 and TRBJ1-2; TRBD1 matches at 8 bases. In germline, CDR1 is SGHRS, CDR2 YFSETQ. The CDR3 length is 14 residues. V trimming: 1 base; J trimming: 7 bases; junction bases outside the gene matches: 6. The CDR3 coding sequence is TGCGCCAGCAGCTTGAGGCAGGGGGCATTTGGCTACACCTTC. This codes for CASSLRQGAFGYTF.

The chain links TRBV13 to TRBJ2-1; TRBD2 matches at 13 bases. Germline CDR1 and CDR2: PRHDT and FYEKMQ (reference sequence). The CDR3 covers 19 residues. The V gene end was trimmed by 5 bases and the J gene end by 0 bases; junction bases not matched to a gene: 10. CDR3 DNA: TGTGCCAGCAGCCCGGCCGGACTAGCGGGAGTACACTCCTACAATGAGCAGTTCTTC. This sequence encodes CASSPAGLAGVHSYNEQFF.

This rearrangement joins TRBV10-2 to TRBJ1-2; D is perhaps TRBD1 (5 bases). V lost 0 bases and J lost 8, with 13 bases in between. This CDR3 is 14 amino acids long. Germline V gene sequence: CDR1 WSHSY, CDR2 SAAADI. The CDR3 nucleotides are TGCGCCAGCAGTGAGTCGTGGACATCAGGCGGCTACACCTTC. Amino acid sequence: CASSESWTSGGYTF.

The chain employs TRBV27 and TRBJ2-1; 9 nucleotides line up with TRBD1. There are 14 residues in the CDR3. After removal of 4 bases from V and 2 bases from J, the junction contained 0 bases not matched to a gene. The germline V gene encodes CDR1 MNHEY and CDR2 SMNVEV (reference sequence). The CDR3 DNA reads TGTGCCAGCAGTTGGACAGGGGCCTACAATGAGCAGTTCTTC. As protein: CASSWTGAYNEQFF.

The CDR3 reads CASGGRRGYGYTF. CDR3 bases: TGTGCCAGCGGGGGGAGGCGCGGCTATGGCTACACCTTC. V usage is TRBV2 and J usage is TRBJ1-2; weak D call: TRBD1 (5 bases). Germline CDR1 and CDR2: SNHLY and FYNNEI. Trimming shortened V by 8 bases and J by 4 bases, and 14 bases separated the two germline ends. CDR3 size: 13 residues.

The CDR3 spells CASSTSTGKGTDTQYF. The CDR3 DNA sequence: TGTGCCAGCAGCACCTCGACAGGGAAGGGCACAGATACGCAGTATTTT. The chain employs TRBV13 and TRBJ2-3, with 7 bases matching TRBD1. Per the germline V gene, CDR1 is PRHDT and CDR2 is FYEKMQ (reference sequence). CDR3 length: 16 residues. Trimming at V came to 5 bases and at J to 1 base, leaving 9 bases not matched to a gene.

The chain recombines TRBV7-2 with TRBJ2-5, with D uncertain. The CDR3 sequence is 12 residues long. Trimming removed 0 bases at V and 4 bases at J, with 3 bases between. Germline loops: CDR1 SGHTA, CDR2 FQGNSA. The CDR3 DNA is TGTGCCAGCAGCTTAGCGCGAGAGACCCAGTACTTC. It codes for CASSLARETQYF. The full variable domain, rest sourced from reference TRBV7-2 and TRBJ2-5, is GAGVSQSPSNKVTEKGKDVELRCDPISGHTALYWYRQSLGQGLEFLIYFQGNSAPDKSGLPSDRFSAERTGGSVSTLTIQRTQQEDSAVYLCASSLARETQYFGPGTRLLVL.

The chain carries TRBV6-1 and TRBJ1-2; 11 bases line up with TRBD1. Germline V gene data show CDR1 as MNHNS and CDR2 as SASEGT. The V and J ends lost 8 bases and 7 bases, in that order; junction bases with no gene match: 12. The CDR3 length is 15 residues. The CDR3 sequence: CASAGQGARGGGYTF. DNA of the CDR3: TGTGCCAGCGCCGGACAGGGGGCGCGAGGTGGTGGCTACACCTTC.